Listed here are 17 T cell receptor beta chains from one sample, sequenced in a study of blood T cell repertoires in COVID-19. TCRdb keeps only in-frame clones here, not all; method: immunoSEQ multiplex PCR. The profile shows under 350,000 clones, approximately 83% of them singletons. Sequencing was carried out using PBMCs or T cells enriched from blood (not recorded which). The receptors were gathered from a middle-aged woman with acute COVID-19.

The genes are TRBV6-5 and TRBJ2-7; D perhaps matches TRBD1 (6 bases). Trimming removed 6 bases at V and 6 bases at J, with 12 bases between. There are 12 residues in the CDR3. CDR1 and CDR2 from the germline V gene are MNHEY and SVGAGI. In nucleotides, the CDR3 is TGTGCCAGCAGCTCAGGGGCGAGCGAGCAGTACTTC. Protein product: CASSSGASEQYF.

Only one count was recorded for this clone. J is TRBJ2-5 and V is TRBV4-1; no reliable D call. Germline V gene lookup returns CDR1 MGHRA and CDR2 YSYEKL. The CDR3 runs 14 residues. Trimming removed 2 bases at V and 1 base at J, with 8 bases between. CDR3 coding DNA: TGCGCCAGCAGCCAAAGGAGCCTCCAAGAGACCCAGTACTTC. Protein product: CASSQRSLQETQYF.

The chain couples TRBV6-2 or TRBV6-3 to TRBJ2-7; D is perhaps TRBD1 (5 bases). Trimming pared 3 bases from V and 0 bases from J, leaving 12 bases between. There are 15 residues in the CDR3. CDR1 and CDR2 from the germline V gene are MNHEY and SVGEGT. CDR3 in amino acids: CASSYSGRDSYEQYF. CDR3 bases: TGTGCCAGCAGTTATTCGGGCAGGGACTCCTACGAGCAGTACTTC.

This clone has a handful of counts. The rearrangement uses TRBV6-2 or TRBV6-3 and TRBJ1-1, with TRBD1 as a possible D gene (6 bases). The CDR3 extends over 14 amino acids. The V end lost 0 bases, the J end lost 1 base, and 6 bases lay between the germline ends. Germline values: CDR1 MNHEY, CDR2 SVGEGT. CDR3 sequence: CASSYSTGNTEAFF. The CDR3 DNA follows: TGTGCCAGCAGTTACTCGACAGGGAACACTGAAGCTTTCTTT.

The chain employs TRBV6-1 and TRBJ2-7; a weak D match, TRBD2 (5 bases). The CDR3 sequence is 15 residues long. The V gene lost 0 bases and the J gene lost 5 bases, with 14 bases spanning the gap. Germline CDR1 MNHNS, CDR2 SASEGT. The CDR3 DNA follows: TGTGCCAGCAGTGAAGCTCGGGGTGGGGTGGACGAGCAGTACTTC. The encoded protein is CASSEARGGVDEQYF.

The chain links TRBV11-2 to TRBJ1-2, with D possibly matching TRBD1 (5 bases). CDR1 and CDR2 (germline): SGHAT, FQNNGV. The V end was cut by 4 bases, the J end by 4 bases, with 10 bases between. The CDR3 is 13 residues long. CDR3 in amino acids: CASSYAGGYGYTF. In nucleotides, the CDR3 is TGTGCCAGCAGCTACGCGGGGGGCTATGGCTACACCTTC.

V gene TRBV5-1 combines with J gene TRBJ2-1, with D perhaps TRBD2 (5 bases). Per germline, CDR1 SGHRS and CDR2 YFSETQ. The CDR3 totals 13 residues. Deletions cut 1 base from V and 9 bases from J, with 11 bases between. Written as DNA, the CDR3 is TGCGCCAGCAGCTTGTCCGGGGATATTGAGCAGTTCTTC. Translated, it gives CASSLSGDIEQFF.

The chain has TRBV11-2 and TRBJ2-4, with 11 bases matching TRBD2. The CDR3 extends over 16 amino acids. The germline V gene encodes CDR1 SGHAT and CDR2 FQNNGV. J lost 0 bases, V lost 3 bases, and 1 base had no gene match. Written as DNA, the CDR3 is TGTGCCAGCAGCTTTAGCGGGGGGGCAGCCAAAAACATTCAGTACTTC. This encodes CASSFSGGAAKNIQYF.

V gene TRBV19 combines with J gene TRBJ2-7; D unresolved. This CDR3 has 16 residues. In germline, CDR1 is LNHDA, CDR2 SQIVND (reference sequence). Trimming left V 5 bases short and J 2 bases short, with 19 bases between. The CDR3 spells CASSPLRGPAAYEQYF. As DNA, the CDR3 is TGTGCCAGTAGTCCCCTCCGAGGCCCTGCCGCCTACGAGCAGTACTTC.

The chain couples TRBV29-1 to TRBJ2-7; D is possibly TRBD1 (6 bases). The V end was cut by 0 bases, the J end by 6 bases, with 15 bases between. The CDR3 has 14 amino acids. The germline gives CDR1 SQVTM, CDR2 ANQGSEA. In DNA, the CDR3 is TGCAGCGTTGAAGATCCGAACAGGGCAGGCGAGCAGTACTTC. This sequence encodes CSVEDPNRAGEQYF.

The chain carries TRBV15 and TRBJ1-4; TRBD1 matches at 8 bases. Trimming removed 0 bases from V and 3 bases from J; junction bases left unmatched: 12. CDR3 length equals 19 residues. Germline CDR1 and CDR2: LNHNV and YYDKDF (reference sequence). CDR3 coding DNA: TGTGCCACCAGCAGAGATCTCGGACAGGGCAGGCCCGCTAATGAAAAACTGTTTTTT. It translates to CATSRDLGQGRPANEKLFF.

The chain recombines TRBV3-1 (or the pseudogene TRBV3-2) with TRBJ1-1, with D tentatively TRBD1 (5 bases). Germline V gene sequence: CDR1 LGHDT, CDR2 YNNKEL (reference sequence). V lost 4 bases and J 8 bases, leaving 14 bases between the germline ends. CDR3 length equals 13 residues. DNA for the CDR3: TGTGCCAGCAGCCCACATACAGGCTCCGAAGCTTTCTTT. This sequence encodes CASSPHTGSEAFF.

V and J are TRBV7-2 and TRBJ2-5; D perhaps matches TRBD1 (7 bases). The CDR3 sequence is 15 residues long. Per germline, CDR1 SGHTA and CDR2 FQGNSA. V was trimmed by 5 bases and J by 3 bases, leaving 16 bases between them. The CDR3 sequence is CASSIGGGGEETQYF. CDR3 DNA sequence: TGTGCCAGCAGCATAGGAGGGGGCGGGGAAGAGACCCAGTACTTC. Full variable domain (rest looked up from reference TRBV7-2 and TRBJ2-5): GAGVSQSPSNKVTEKGKDVELRCDPISGHTALYWYRQSLGQGLEFLIYFQGNSAPDKSGLPSDRFSAERTGGSVSTLTIQRTQQEDSAVYLCASSIGGGGEETQYFGPGTRLLVL.

At least ten counts were recorded for this clone. The chain joins TRBV24-1 to TRBJ1-2, with a weak D call TRBD1 (5 bases). Germline CDR1 is KGHDR and CDR2 is SFDVKD. V gave up 3 bases and J gave up 4 bases, with 8 bases separating them. The CDR3 spans 13 residues. In DNA, the CDR3 is TGTGCCACCAGTGATGACGGGGGCTATGGCTACACCTTC. This encodes CATSDDGGYGYTF.

V is TRBV19 and J is TRBJ2-5, with D unclear. Trimming removed 4 bases at V and 3 bases at J, with 9 bases between. The CDR3 is 13 amino acids. Germline assignment: CDR1 LNHDA and CDR2 SQIVND (reference sequence). This chain's CDR3 is CASSNRPEETQYF. CDR3 DNA: TGTGCCAGTAGTAACCGTCCGGAAGAGACCCAGTACTTC.

The chain combines TRBV6-5 with TRBJ2-7; D gene unclear. CDR3 length: 12 amino acids. Germline assignment: CDR1 MNHEY and CDR2 SVGAGI. The V and J ends lost 4 bases and 4 bases respectively, with 8 bases between them. This CDR3 is CASSSLVYEQYF. CDR3 DNA sequence: TGTGCCAGCAGTTCGCTAGTATACGAGCAGTACTTC.

V and J are TRBV11-2 and TRBJ2-5; D unclear. Germline CDR1 SGHAT, CDR2 FQNNGV. The CDR3 is 13 residues long. V was trimmed by 2 bases and J by 5 bases, leaving 9 bases between them. The chain's CDR3 is CASSLIPRETQYF. The DNA for the CDR3 is TGTGCCAGCAGCTTAATCCCCCGGGAGACCCAGTACTTC.